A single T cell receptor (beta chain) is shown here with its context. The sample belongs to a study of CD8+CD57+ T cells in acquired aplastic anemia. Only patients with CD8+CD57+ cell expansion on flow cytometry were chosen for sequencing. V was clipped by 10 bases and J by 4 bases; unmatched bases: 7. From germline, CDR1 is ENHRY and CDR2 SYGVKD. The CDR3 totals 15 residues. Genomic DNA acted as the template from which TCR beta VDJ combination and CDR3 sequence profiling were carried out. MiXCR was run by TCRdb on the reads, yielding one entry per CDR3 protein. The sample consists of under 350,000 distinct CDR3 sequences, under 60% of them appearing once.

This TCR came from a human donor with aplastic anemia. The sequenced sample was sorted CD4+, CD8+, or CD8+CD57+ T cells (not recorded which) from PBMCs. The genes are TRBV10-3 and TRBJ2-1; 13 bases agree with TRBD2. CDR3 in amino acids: CATSGTSGEYNEQFF. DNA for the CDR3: TGTGCCACCTCGGGGACTAGCGGGGAATACAATGAGCAGTTCTTC.